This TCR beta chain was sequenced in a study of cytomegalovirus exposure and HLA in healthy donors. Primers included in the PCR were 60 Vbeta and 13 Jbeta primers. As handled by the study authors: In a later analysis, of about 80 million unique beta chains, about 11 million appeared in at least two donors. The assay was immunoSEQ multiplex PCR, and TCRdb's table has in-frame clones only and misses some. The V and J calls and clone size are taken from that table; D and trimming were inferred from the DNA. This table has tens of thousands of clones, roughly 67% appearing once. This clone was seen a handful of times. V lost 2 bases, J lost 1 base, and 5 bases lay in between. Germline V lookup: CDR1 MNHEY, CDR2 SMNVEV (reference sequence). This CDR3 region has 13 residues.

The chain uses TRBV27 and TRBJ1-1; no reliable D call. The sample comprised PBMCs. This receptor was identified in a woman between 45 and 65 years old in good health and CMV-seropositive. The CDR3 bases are TGTGCCAGCAGTTTAGTCAAGAACACTGAAGCTTTCTTT. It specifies CASSLVKNTEAFF.